This T cell receptor (beta chain) appears in the sequencing data of a study of beta chain features in type 1 diabetes. The sample holds a few counts of this clone. Antigen specificity is unknown. General observations from the study: Within each of all four CD4+ subsets, Type 1 diabetes patients had TCRB CDR3s that were moderately but significantly shorter. PCR, the amplification step, might favor shorter templates, equally in patients and controls.

Per germline, CDR1 LGHNA and CDR2 YNFKEQ. This CDR3 has 16 amino acids. Losses at the gene ends were 5 bases for V and 1 base for J; bases not matched to a gene: 5. Sequencing targeted expressed TCRB transcripts, as all isolated RNA had been reverse transcribed. Sequencing of naive, central memory and regulatory T cell samples gave an average of about 3.9 million reads. Clones were sequenced by immunoSEQ multiplex PCR, and TCRdb holds only the in-frame ones, with some missing. The sample carries some 150,000 clones, over 8% recorded once. This clonotype originated in a woman aged 40 to 50 in good health. The rearrangement joins TRBV4-2 to TRBJ1-5; 10 bases are shared with TRBD1. Material for sequencing was central memory CD4+ T cells from blood. CDR3 nucleotide sequence: TGTGCCAGCAGCATAGGGACAGGGGAAAGCAATCAGCCCCAGCATTTT. Residues: CASSIGTGESNQPQHF.